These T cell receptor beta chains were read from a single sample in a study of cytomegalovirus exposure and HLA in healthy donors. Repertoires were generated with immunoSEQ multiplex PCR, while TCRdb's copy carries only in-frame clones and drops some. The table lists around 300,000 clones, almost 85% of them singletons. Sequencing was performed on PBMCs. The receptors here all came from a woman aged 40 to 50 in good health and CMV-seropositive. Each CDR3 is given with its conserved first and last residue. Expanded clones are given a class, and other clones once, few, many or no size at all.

CASSKKQGTTNEKLFF,TRBJ1-4,NA,TRBV19
CASSLAIASGLQETQYF,TRBJ2-5,NA,TRBV5-1
CASSESGGLSPYEQYF,TRBJ2-7,many,TRBV10-1
CASSPKGGFYGYTF,TRBJ1-2,once,TRBV5-6
CSQASSGEQYF,TRBJ2-7,NA,TRBV20-1
CAISGGQVSSYEQYF,NA,NA,TRBV10-3
CASEEGLAKSSYEQYF,TRBJ2-7,NA,TRBV11-2
CASSQDSSRGYGYTF,TRBJ1-2,NA,TRBV28
CASSLAAGDTYNEQFF,TRBJ2-1,once,TRBV27
CASSPLGPVSTDTQYF,TRBJ2-3,few,TRBV7-9
CASSISGHYTEAFF,TRBJ1-1,few,TRBV19
CASSQDLGAGYEQYF,TRBJ2-7,NA,TRBV4-1
CATSGGRRGNTIYF,TRBJ1-3,NA,TRBV28
CATSRVGSGLNTIYF,TRBJ1-3,NA,TRBV15
CASSPLGGGAFEKLFF,TRBJ1-4,NA,TRBV28
CASGEGTSAQETQYF,TRBJ2-5,NA,TRBV12-5
CASSSTDRIYGYTF,TRBJ1-2,NA,TRBV28
CSVAGTSGAYEQYF,TRBJ2-7,few,TRBV29-1
CASSSYRDSVGYTF,TRBJ1-2,few,TRBV13
CASSPWTSSPLKNIQYF,TRBJ2-4,once,TRBV11-2
CASSLVGTALYEQYF,TRBJ2-7,NA,TRBV5-6
CSADGQLNTEAFF,TRBJ1-1,once,TRBV29-1
CASSFQASYEQYF,TRBJ2-7,NA,TRBV7-9
CASSSTGLAGAQETQYF,TRBJ2-5,NA,TRBV11-3
CASSTGSYEQYF,TRBJ2-7,NA,TRBV25-1
CASSRNRELLLNNGEKLFF,TRBJ1-4,NA,TRBV7-8
CASSTPGQAKTEAFF,TRBJ1-1,NA,TRBV19
CASVGGGIPEAFF,TRBJ1-1,NA,TRBV28
CASSRTGIREQYF,TRBJ2-7,NA,TRBV6-5
CASSGAPTGNTIYF,TRBJ1-3,once,TRBV9
CASSQTGDGYTF,TRBJ1-2,NA,TRBV9
CASSPGQMGEKLFF,TRBJ1-4,NA,TRBV7-7
CASSLVTSFGYEQYF,TRBJ2-7,NA,TRBV7-2
CASSSWTGLLHYGYTF,TRBJ1-2,NA,TRBV19
CASRTGAGNTIYF,TRBJ1-3,few,TRBV5-1
CASSLASGRNTGELFF,TRBJ2-2,NA,TRBV7-2
CASSEMGGVNTGELFF,TRBJ2-2,NA,TRBV25-1
CASSGRGGSEKLFF,TRBJ1-4,NA,TRBV25-1
CASSLGTSGYNEQFF,TRBJ2-1,NA,TRBV7-9
CASRTAGGSGANVLTF,TRBJ2-6,NA,TRBV28
CASSIYGQGLDGYTF,TRBJ1-2,NA,TRBV19
CASSIKTGPYEQYF,TRBJ2-7,few,TRBV19
CAWSLRQEQFF,TRBJ2-1,NA,TRBV30
CARSRELADNEQFF,TRBJ2-1,NA,TRBV5-3
CASSQERQGSYEQYF,TRBJ2-7,once,TRBV4-1
CASSLDRGSFEQYF,TRBJ2-7,NA,TRBV7-2
CASSLSSGRGDTQYF,TRBJ2-3,NA,TRBV7-3
CASSLRAGSTEAFF,TRBJ1-1,NA,TRBV7-2
CAWSVQRELGEQYF,TRBJ2-7,NA,TRBV30
CATRQSYKQYF,TRBJ2-7,NA,TRBV2